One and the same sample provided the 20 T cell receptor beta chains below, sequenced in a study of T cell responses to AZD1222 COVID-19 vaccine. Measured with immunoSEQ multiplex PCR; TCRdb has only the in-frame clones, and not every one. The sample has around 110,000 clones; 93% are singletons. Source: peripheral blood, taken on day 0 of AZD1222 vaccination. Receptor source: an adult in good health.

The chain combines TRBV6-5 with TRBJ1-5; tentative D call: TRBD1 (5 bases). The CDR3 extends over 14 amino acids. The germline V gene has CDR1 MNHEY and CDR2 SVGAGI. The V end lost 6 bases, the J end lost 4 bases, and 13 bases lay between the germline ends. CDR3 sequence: CASRPGRVNQPQHF. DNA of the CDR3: TGTGCCAGCAGGCCGGGCAGGGTAAATCAGCCCCAGCATTTT.

CDR3 region: CASSQEDSSYEQYF. The CDR3 DNA reads TGTGCCAGCAGCCAGGAGGACAGCTCCTACGAGCAGTACTTC. The V and J genes are TRBV7-6 and TRBJ2-7; D may be TRBD1 (6 bases). The germline gives CDR1 SGHVS, CDR2 FNYEAQ. V lost 5 bases, J lost 0 bases, and 11 bases lay in between. The CDR3 contains 14 residues.

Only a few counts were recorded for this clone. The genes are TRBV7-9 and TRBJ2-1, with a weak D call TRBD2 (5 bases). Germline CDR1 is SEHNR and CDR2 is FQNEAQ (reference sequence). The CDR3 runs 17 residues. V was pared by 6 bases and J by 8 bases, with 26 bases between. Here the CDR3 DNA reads TGTGCCAGCAGGCGGAGCCTGGTAGGGAGAGAACGCGATGAGCAGTTCTTC. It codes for CASRRSLVGRERDEQFF.

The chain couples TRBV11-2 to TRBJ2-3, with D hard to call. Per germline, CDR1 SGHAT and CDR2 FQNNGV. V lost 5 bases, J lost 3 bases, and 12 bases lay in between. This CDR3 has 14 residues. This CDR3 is CASSNLVWTDTQYF. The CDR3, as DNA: TGTGCCAGCAGCAACCTGGTTTGGACAGATACGCAGTATTTT.

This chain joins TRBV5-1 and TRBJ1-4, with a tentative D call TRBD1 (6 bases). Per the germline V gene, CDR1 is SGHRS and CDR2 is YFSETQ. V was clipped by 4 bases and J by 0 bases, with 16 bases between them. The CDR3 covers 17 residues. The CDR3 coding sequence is TGCGCCAGCAGCCGGGGTTTACAGGGTACAACTAATGAAAAACTGTTTTTT. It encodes CASSRGLQGTTNEKLFF.

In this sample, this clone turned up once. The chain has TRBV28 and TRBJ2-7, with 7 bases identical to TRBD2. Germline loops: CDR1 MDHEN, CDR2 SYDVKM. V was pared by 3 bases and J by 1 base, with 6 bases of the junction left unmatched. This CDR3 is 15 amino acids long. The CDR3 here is CASSLMGGVSYEQYF. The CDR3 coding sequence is TGTGCCAGCAGTTTGATGGGAGGGGTGTCCTACGAGCAGTACTTC.

CDR3 in amino acids: CASSLANDGPYEQYF. CDR3 in DNA: TGCGCCAGCAGCCTAGCGAATGACGGCCCCTACGAGCAGTACTTC. This sequence joins TRBV4-1 and TRBJ2-7, with a weak D call TRBD2 (5 bases). The germline gives CDR1 MGHRA, CDR2 YSYEKL. The CDR3 consists of 15 residues. The V gene lost 4 bases and the J gene lost 2 bases, with 15 bases spanning the gap.

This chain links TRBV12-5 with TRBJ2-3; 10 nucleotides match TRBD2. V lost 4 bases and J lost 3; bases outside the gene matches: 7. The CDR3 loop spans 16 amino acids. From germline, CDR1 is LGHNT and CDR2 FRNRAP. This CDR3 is CASGSGSGRVTDTQYF. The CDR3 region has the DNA TGTGCTAGTGGTTCCGGCAGCGGGAGGGTAACAGATACGCAGTATTTT.

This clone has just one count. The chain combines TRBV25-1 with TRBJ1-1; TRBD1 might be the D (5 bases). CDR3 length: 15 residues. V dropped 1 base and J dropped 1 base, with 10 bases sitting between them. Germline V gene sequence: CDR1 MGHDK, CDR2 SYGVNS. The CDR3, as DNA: TGTGCCAGCAGTGAATCCGCGACAGCGAACACTGAAGCTTTCTTT. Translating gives CASSESATANTEAFF.

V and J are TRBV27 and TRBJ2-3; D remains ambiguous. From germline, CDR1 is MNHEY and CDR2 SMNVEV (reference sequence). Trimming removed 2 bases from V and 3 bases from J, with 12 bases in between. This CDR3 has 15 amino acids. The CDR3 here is CASSLISPTTDTQYF. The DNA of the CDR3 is TGTGCCAGCAGTTTAATATCCCCCACAACAGATACGCAGTATTTT.

This CDR3 reads CASSRDRLTGELFF. The CDR3 DNA reads TGCGCCAGCAGCAGGGACAGACTTACCGGGGAGCTGTTTTTT. The genes are TRBV10-1 and TRBJ2-2, with 7 bases fitting TRBD1. CDR1 and CDR2 from the germline V gene are WNHNN and SYGVQD (reference sequence). Germline trimming cut 6 bases from V and 5 bases from J; bases unmatched to any gene: 6. This CDR3 region has 14 residues.

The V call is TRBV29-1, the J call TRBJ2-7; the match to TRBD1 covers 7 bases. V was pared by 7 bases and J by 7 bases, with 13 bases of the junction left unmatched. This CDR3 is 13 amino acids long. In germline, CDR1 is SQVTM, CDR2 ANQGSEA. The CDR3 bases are TGCAGCGCAAAACAGGGGATTTATGGGGAGCAGTACTTC. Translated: CSAKQGIYGEQYF.

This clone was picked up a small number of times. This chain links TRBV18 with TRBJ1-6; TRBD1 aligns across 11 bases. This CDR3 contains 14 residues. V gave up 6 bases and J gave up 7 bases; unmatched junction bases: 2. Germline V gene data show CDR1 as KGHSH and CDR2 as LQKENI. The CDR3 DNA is TGTGCCAGCTCTAGGGACAGGGGGAATTCACCCCTCCACTTT. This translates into CASSRDRGNSPLHF.

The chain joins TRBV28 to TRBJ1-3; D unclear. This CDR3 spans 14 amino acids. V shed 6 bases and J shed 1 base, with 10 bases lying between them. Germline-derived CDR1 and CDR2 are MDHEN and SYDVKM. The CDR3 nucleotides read TGTGCCAGCAGCTCGGACCTTTCTGGAAACACCATATATTTT. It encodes CASSSDLSGNTIYF.

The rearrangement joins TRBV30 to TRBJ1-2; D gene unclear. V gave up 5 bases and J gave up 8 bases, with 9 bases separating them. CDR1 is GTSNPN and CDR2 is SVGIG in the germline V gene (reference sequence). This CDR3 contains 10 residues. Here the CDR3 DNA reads TGTGCCTGGGGGAGGGTCGGCTACACCTTC. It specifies CAWGRVGYTF. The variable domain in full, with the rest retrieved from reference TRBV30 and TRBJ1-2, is SQTIHQWPATLVQPVGSPLSLECTVEGTSNPNLYWYRQAAGRGLQLLFYSVGIGQISSEVPQNLSASRPQDRQFILSSKKLLLSDSGFYLCAWGRVGYTFGSGTRLTVV.

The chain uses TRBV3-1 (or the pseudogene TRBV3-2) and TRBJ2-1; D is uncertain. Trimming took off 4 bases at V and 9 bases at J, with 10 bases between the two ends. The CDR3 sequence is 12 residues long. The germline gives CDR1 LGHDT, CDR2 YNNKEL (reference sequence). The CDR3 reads CASSLVGREQFF. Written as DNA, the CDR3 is TGTGCCAGCAGCCTAGTAGGGCGTGAGCAGTTCTTC.

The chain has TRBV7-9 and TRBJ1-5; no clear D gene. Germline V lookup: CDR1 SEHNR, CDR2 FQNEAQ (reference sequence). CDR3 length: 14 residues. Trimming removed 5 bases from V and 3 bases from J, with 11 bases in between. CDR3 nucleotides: TGTGCCAGCAGCCCTGGAGGATACAATCAGCCCCAGCATTTT. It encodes CASSPGGYNQPQHF. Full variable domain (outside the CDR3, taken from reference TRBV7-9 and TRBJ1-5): DTGVSQNPRHKITKRGQNVTFRCDPISEHNRLYWYRQTLGQGPEFLTYFQNEAQLEKSRLLSDRFSAERPKGSFSTLEIQRTEQGDSAMYLCASSPGGYNQPQHFGDGTRLSIL.

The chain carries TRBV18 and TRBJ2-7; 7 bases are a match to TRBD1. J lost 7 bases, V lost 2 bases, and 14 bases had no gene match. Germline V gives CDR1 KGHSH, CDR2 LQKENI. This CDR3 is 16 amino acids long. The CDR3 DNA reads TGTGCCAGCTCACCATCGGCACAGGGGTTTCTGGGGGAGCAGTACTTC. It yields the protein CASSPSAQGFLGEQYF.

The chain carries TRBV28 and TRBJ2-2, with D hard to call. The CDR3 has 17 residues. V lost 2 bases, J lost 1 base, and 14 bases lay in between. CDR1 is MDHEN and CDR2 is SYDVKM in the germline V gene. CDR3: CASSLLDWSVNTGELFF. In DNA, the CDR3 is TGTGCCAGCAGTTTACTCGATTGGAGCGTGAACACCGGGGAGCTGTTTTTT.

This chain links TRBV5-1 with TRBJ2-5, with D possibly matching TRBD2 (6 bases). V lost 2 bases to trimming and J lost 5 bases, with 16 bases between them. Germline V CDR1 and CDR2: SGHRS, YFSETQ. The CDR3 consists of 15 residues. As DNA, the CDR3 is TGCGCCAGCAGCTTACTCGGGGGAACGGTGGAGACCCAGTACTTC. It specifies CASSLLGGTVETQYF.